Listed below are T cell receptor beta chains from one sample, sequenced in a study of cytomegalovirus exposure and HLA in healthy donors. Measured with immunoSEQ multiplex PCR; TCRdb has only the in-frame clones, and not every one. The repertoire table contains 190,000 or so clones. The sequenced material came from PBMCs. These receptors all stem from a boy younger than 18 in good health and CMV-seronegative. Each CDR3 is given with its conserved first and last residue.

V	J	length	CDR3
TRBV14	TRBJ2-5	15	CASSQDRLAEETQYF
TRBV5-1	TRBJ1-1	14	CASSFLRGGTEAFF
TRBV2	TRBJ2-5	11	CASSGVETQYF
TRBV4-3	TRBJ1-3	15	CASSLAGGVGNTIYF
TRBV30	TRBJ2-2	15	CAWGYGEVRAGELFF
TRBV30	TRBJ2-3	10	CAWAENTQYF
TRBV18	TRBJ1-2	16	CASSHREIPHAGGYTF
TRBV29-1	TRBJ1-2	11	CSVEEGGSYTF
TRBV19	TRBJ1-5	15	CASTLLGGGDQPQHF
TRBV25-1	TRBJ2-7	16	CASSERPQGLGDEQYF
TRBV7-9	TRBJ2-7	14	CASSLDAVSYEQYF
TRBV28	TRBJ1-4	13	CAWGAGPNEKLFF
TRBV6-5	TRBJ1-1	13	CASSFTLNTEAFF
TRBV7-2	TRBJ2-7	16	CASSFLLAGIASEQYF
TRBV27	TRBJ1-2	16	CASRTGHEPLYYGYTF
TRBV30	TRBJ1-2	13	CAWNPTGTSGYTF
TRBV18	TRBJ2-2	13	CASSLPEAGELFF
TRBV7-9	TRBJ2-3	15	CASRSRTGKADTQYF
TRBV11-2	TRBJ2-2	15	CASSLPRGGTGELFF
TRBV19	TRBJ1-1	15	CASTIQGRVNTEAFF
TRBV15	TRBJ2-1	19	CATSKASYEPGLYYNEQFF
TRBV6-4	TRBJ2-3	17	CASSVAAADSGTDTQYF
TRBV29-1	TRBJ1-2	12	CSVTGGLGGYTF
TRBV7-2	TRBJ2-3	13	CASSLGSGDAQYF
TRBV6-1	TRBJ2-7	14	CASSARQGLAEQYF
TRBV4-1	TRBJ2-3	17	CASSQKGGGGRTDTQYF
TRBV29-1	TRBJ1-3	12	CGYGEVSNTIYF
TRBV15	TRBJ1-3	11	CATLARNTIYF
TRBV25-1	TRBJ2-1	13	CASRRGGYNEQFF
TRBV4-3	TRBJ1-4	18	CASSQDPAGFTTNEKLFF
TRBV5-1	TRBJ2-2	14	CASSLDGNTGELFF
TRBV28	TRBJ2-1	18	CASSFIREHQSSYNEQFF
TRBV9	TRBJ2-5	16	CASSLNPGLAAETQYF
TRBV5-4	TRBJ2-7	14	CASSYGQGAYEQYF
TRBV5-1	TRBJ2-5	15	CASSLGVAGGETQYF
TRBV15	TRBJ1-1	16	CATSRDRGREGTEAFF
TRBV2	TRBJ2-3	15	CASSEEDLITDTQYF
TRBV18	TRBJ2-7	14	CASSPPGVRDEQYF
TRBV6-6	TRBJ1-4	16	CASRPRDRVIGEKLFF
TRBV27	TRBJ2-5	15	CASSFASGGQETQYF
TRBV12-5	TRBJ2-7	16	CASGSQSGGLRDEQYF
TRBV6-4	TRBJ1-1	13	CASSYRPNTEAFF
TRBV6-6	TRBJ2-7	15	CASSAWRGEPIEQYF
TRBV19	TRBJ1-5	15	CASSAAAGINQPQHF
TRBV6-5	TRBJ2-1	15	CASSYAGLSYNEQFF
TRBV4-1	TRBJ2-3	15	CASSQPGQGADTQYF
TRBV6-6	TRBJ1-2	13	CASSYREGYGYTF
TRBV18	TRBJ1-4	16	CASSTTSTGTNEKLFF
TRBV11-1	TRBJ1-2	15	CASSQPGSYNYGYTF
TRBV7-6	TRBJ2-2	19	CASSYPRLAGGQNTGELFF
TRBV5-1	TRBJ2-3	16	CASSLGTSGRTDTQYF
TRBV10-3	TRBJ1-6	14	CAISDLAINSPLHF
TRBV30	TRBJ2-7	14	CAWSVGGQPNLINF
TRBV6-1	TRBJ2-1	15	CASSPRDRGNNEQFF
TRBV5-3	TRBJ1-2	14	CARSLRGPDYGYTF
TRBV5-1	TRBJ2-1	12	CASSSVRDEQFF
TRBV27	TRBJ2-3	12	CASRGAGLTQYF
TRBV11-1	TRBJ1-2	13	CASASGDSHGYTF
TRBV6-4	TRBJ2-3	16	CASSESTSGGAGSQYF